This entry concerns a single T cell receptor beta chain. Antigen specificity is unknown. This sample was taken from a study of cytomegalovirus exposure and HLA in healthy donors. V was trimmed by 8 bases and J by 0 bases, leaving 11 bases between them. Germline-derived CDR1 and CDR2 are MNHEY and SMNVEV (reference sequence). The CDR3 length is 14 residues. The donors (healthy individuals) were bone marrow donors. PCR employed 60 Vbeta and 13 Jbeta primers. Using immunoSEQ multiplex PCR, the repertoire was profiled, and TCRdb retains in-frame clones only, with some absent. The data hold approximately 170,000 clones, with about 76% observed a single time. Overall study findings and caveats: Many donors carried some public TCRs, although rarity characterized most TCR sequences.

The gene calls are TRBV27 and TRBJ2-1; D gene ambiguous. The sequencing input was PBMCs. This receptor was obtained from a woman aged 18-30 years in good health and CMV-seropositive. CDR3 amino acids: CASASVSSYNEQFF. CDR3 nucleotides: TGTGCCAGCGCGAGCGTAAGCTCCTACAATGAGCAGTTCTTC.